What follows are 9 T cell receptor beta chains derived from one specimen sequenced in a study of T-cell memory formation after mild COVID-19. TCRdb itself ran the 5' RACE reads through MiXCR, one entry per CDR3 protein. The profile shows tens of thousands of distinct CDR3 sequences, about a sixth of them singletons. The sequenced material came from PBMCs or a T cell subset sorted from them (not recorded which). These TCRs come from an adult woman who had mild COVID-19 (a few samples of this study predate the infection). Cell type and time point are not known.

This clonotype was counted between two and nine times. This may arise from a read error, as a much more abundant clone is one base away. The chain employs TRBV20-1 and TRBJ2-7; 7 bases map to TRBD1. The germline gives CDR1 DFQATT, CDR2 SNEGSKA (reference sequence). This CDR3 is 14 amino acids long. The CDR3 region is CRAREQGIWSEQYF. In DNA form, the CDR3 reads TGCAGGGCCAGGGAACAGGGGATTTGGAGCGAGCAGTACTTC.

J is TRBJ1-5 and V is TRBV10-2; no clear D. CDR1 is WSHSY, CDR2 SAAADI, per germline. The CDR3 spans 15 residues. V gave up 2 bases and J gave up 0 bases, with 8 bases separating them. CDR3 DNA: TGCGCCAGCAGTGAGGACGATTATAGCAATCAGCCCCAGCATTTT. Its protein product is CASSEDDYSNQPQHF.

The chain carries TRBV7-9 and TRBJ2-5; D gene uncertain. The V end was cut by 7 bases, the J end by 1 base, with 10 bases between. This CDR3 is 13 amino acids long. Germline CDR1 and CDR2: SEHNR and FQNEAQ (reference sequence). CDR3 nucleotides: TGTGCCAGCACCATAGTCACCCAAGAGACCCAGTACTTC. It specifies CASTIVTQETQYF.

This clonotype came up many times. The chain links TRBV5-1 to TRBJ2-3, with 9 bases lining up with TRBD1. The CDR3 is 14 residues long. Germline V gene sequence: CDR1 SGHRS, CDR2 YFSETQ. V was clipped by 0 bases and J by 4 bases; unmatched bases: 0. The CDR3 DNA reads as TGCGCCAGCAGCTTGGGACAGGGGGCAGATACGCAGTATTTT. The encoded protein is CASSLGQGADTQYF.

Only a few counts were recorded for this clonotype. V usage is TRBV7-9 and J usage is TRBJ2-1; a weak D match, TRBD2 (6 bases). Germline V gives CDR1 SEHNR, CDR2 FQNEAQ (reference sequence). V shed 2 bases and J shed 7 bases, with 15 bases lying between them. The CDR3 spans 15 residues. CDR3 protein: CASSLLEGLGNEQFF. CDR3 sequence (DNA): TGTGCCAGCAGCTTATTGGAGGGATTGGGAAATGAGCAGTTCTTC.

The rearrangement links TRBV7-9 to TRBJ2-7; 10 nucleotides match TRBD2. This CDR3 spans 15 amino acids. CDR1 is SEHNR and CDR2 is FQNEAQ in the germline V gene (reference sequence). Unmatched junction bases numbered 3, after V lost 2 bases and J lost 2 bases. CDR3 bases: TGTGCCAGCAGCTTACCTAGCGGGAGAGCCTACGAGCAGTACTTC. Its translation is CASSLPSGRAYEQYF.

This clonotype was seen only a few times. The genes are TRBV7-9 and TRBJ2-5; 8 nucleotides agree with TRBD2. This CDR3 region has 14 residues. Trimming at V came to 5 bases and at J to 5 bases, leaving 7 bases not matched to a gene. The germline V gene has CDR1 SEHNR and CDR2 FQNEAQ (reference sequence). The CDR3 bases are TGTGCCAGCAGCGTGGCGGGGGGTGAGGAGACCCAGTACTTC. This encodes CASSVAGGEETQYF. The full variable domain, completed using reference TRBV7-9 and TRBJ2-5, is DTGVSQNPRHKITKRGQNVTFRCDPISEHNRLYWYRQTLGQGPEFLTYFQNEAQLEKSRLLSDRFSAERPKGSFSTLEIQRTEQGDSAMYLCASSVAGGEETQYFGPGTRLLVL.

This clonotype was observed a few times. This rearrangement joins TRBV30 to TRBJ2-1; 7 bases agree with TRBD2. CDR1 is GTSNPN and CDR2 is SVGIG in the germline V gene (reference sequence). V lost 4 bases and J lost 14; bases outside the gene matches: 8. CDR3 length equals 11 residues. The CDR3 nucleotides are TGTGCCTGGATTCGCGCGGGGGTTAAGTTCTTC. The encoded protein is CAWIRAGVKFF.

The chain employs TRBV12-3 or TRBV12-4 and TRBJ2-1, with TRBD2 matching over 13 bases. V trimming: 6 bases; J trimming: 6 bases; junction bases outside the gene matches: 8. This CDR3 has 16 amino acids. The CDR3 spells CASSPTGLAGLNEQFF. Written as DNA, the CDR3 is TGTGCCAGCAGCCCAACGGGACTAGCGGGACTCAATGAGCAGTTCTTC.